This is a list of T cell receptor beta chains from one sample in a study of T cell changes during pregnancy in multiple sclerosis. Repertoires were generated with immunoSEQ multiplex PCR, while TCRdb's copy carries only in-frame clones and drops some. The sample yields 90,000 to 95,000 clones, approximately 94% seen once. The material sequenced was peripheral blood, taken in the third trimester of pregnancy. The source of these receptors is a female donor with multiple sclerosis, enrolled in a pregnancy study. The CDR3 runs from the conserved cysteine through the conserved F or W. The order of the fields is J gene, D gene, clone size, V gene, CDR3 protein, CDR3 DNA. D genes are given only for firm matches. Clone size is shown for a subset of rows, as once, few, many or a class of expanded clone.

TRBJ2-1 TRBD2 . TRBV14 CASSPLAGGPYGEQFF TGTGCCAGCAGCCCGTTAGCGGGAGGGCCTTACGGTGAGCAGTTCTTC
TRBJ2-7 TRBD2 . TRBV6-1 CASSTSAYYEQYF TGTGCCAGCTCTACTAGCGCGTACTACGAGCAGTACTTC
TRBJ2-7 TRBD2 . TRBV27 CASSSRLAPNSYEQYF TGTGCCAGCAGTTCCCGACTAGCGCCGAACTCCTACGAGCAGTACTTC
TRBJ2-3 . . TRBV9 CASSVEQGDPTDTQYF TGTGCCAGCAGCGTAGAACAGGGCGATCCCACAGATACGCAGTATTTT
TRBJ2-7 TRBD2 . TRBV27 CASSSGVTYEQYF TGTGCCAGCAGTAGCGGGGTTACCTACGAGCAGTACTTC
TRBJ2-3 . . TRBV19 CASSSLALVTDTQYF TGTGCCAGTAGTTCCCTAGCCCTTGTTACCGATACGCAGTATTTT
TRBJ2-1 TRBD2 . TRBV27 CASSSGTSIHEQFF TGTGCCAGCAGTTCCGGGACTAGCATTCATGAGCAGTTCTTC
TRBJ1-5 TRBD1 few TRBV19 CASSNRGQAVTQHF TGTGCCAGTAGCAATCGGGGACAGGCCGTAACCCAGCATTTT
TRBJ2-1 . . TRBV6-5 CASSYSGGPRPMEFF TGTGCCAGCAGTTACTCCGGGGGGCCGAGACCCATGGAGTTCTTC
TRBJ2-4 TRBD1 . TRBV28 CASSLSGGGNIQYF TGTGCCAGCAGTTTATCAGGGGGCGGAAACATTCAGTACTTC
TRBJ1-5 . . TRBV10-3 CAMLQGLGEPQHF TGTGCCATGCTACAGGGCCTTGGGGAGCCCCAGCATTTT
TRBJ1-5 . . TRBV7-2 CASSFDSYQPQHF TGTGCCAGCAGCTTTGACAGCTATCAGCCCCAGCATTTT
TRBJ1-1 . . TRBV27 CASSLSPNRVVITEAFF TGTGCCAGCAGTTTATCACCTAACAGGGTAGTCATTACTGAAGCTTTCTTT
TRBJ2-1 TRBD2 . TRBV28 CASSHLAGGPNEQFF TGTGCCAGCAGTCATCTAGCGGGAGGGCCCAATGAGCAGTTCTTC
TRBJ2-7 . . TRBV14 CASSQGNYEQYF TGTGCCAGCAGCCAAGGTAACTACGAGCAGTACTTC
TRBJ1-5 TRBD1 . TRBV5-8 CASSFRGSGSNQPQHF TGTGCCAGCAGCTTCAGGGGGAGTGGGAGCAATCAGCCCCAGCATTTT
TRBJ2-3 TRBD2 . TRBV6-5 CASSSGVWATDTQYF TGTGCCAGCAGTAGCGGGGTGTGGGCCACAGATACGCAGTATTTT
TRBJ2-7 TRBD1 . TRBV27 CASSSTGGAYEQYF TGTGCCAGCAGTTCGACAGGGGGAGCCTACGAGCAGTACTTC
TRBJ1-4 TRBD1 . TRBV4-2 CASSPRQGENEKLFF TGTGCCAGCAGCCCCCGACAGGGGGAAAATGAAAAACTGTTTTTT
TRBJ2-2 TRBD1 once TRBV18 CASSPRTGDASGELFF TGTGCCAGCTCACCTAGGACAGGGGACGCCTCCGGGGAGCTGTTTTTT
TRBJ2-3 . . TRBV7-6 CASSLDSFRGPGTDTQYF TGTGCCAGCAGCTTAGACTCGTTCAGGGGACCTGGCACAGATACGCAGTATTTT
TRBJ1-5 . . TRBV27 CASSLNSFNQPQHF TGTGCCAGCAGTTTAAACAGTTTCAATCAGCCCCAGCATTTT
TRBJ2-7 . . TRBV9 CASSVGGGNSYEQYF TGTGCCAGCAGCGTAGGGGGCGGGAACTCCTACGAGCAGTACTTC
TRBJ2-7 TRBD1 . TRBV6-5 CASSPRDRGLGEQYF TGTGCCAGCAGTCCCCGGGACAGGGGTTTGGGCGAGCAGTACTTC
TRBJ2-7 . . TRBV27 CASSFKGGREQYF TGTGCCAGCAGTTTTAAGGGCGGGCGCGAGCAGTACTTC
TRBJ1-2 . . TRBV7-9 CASSLADSYGYTF TGTGCCAGCAGCTTAGCGGACAGCTATGGCTACACCTTC
TRBJ2-7 TRBD2 . TRBV6-5 CASRSGSRSYEQYF TGTGCCAGCAGGAGCGGGAGTAGGTCCTACGAGCAGTACTTC
TRBJ1-1 TRBD1 . TRBV19 CASWGQGFYTEAFF TGTGCCAGTTGGGGACAGGGGTTCTACACTGAAGCTTTCTTT
TRBJ1-1 . few TRBV7-9 CASSFDRLNTEAFF TGTGCCAGCAGCTTCGACAGGTTGAACACTGAAGCTTTCTTT
TRBJ2-7 TRBD2 . TRBV15 CATRSGLAGYEQYF TGTGCCACCAGATCGGGACTAGCGGGCTACGAGCAGTACTTC
TRBJ1-1 . . TRBV28 CASSFPGVNTEAFF TGTGCCAGCAGTTTCCCAGGGGTGAACACTGAAGCTTTCTTT
TRBJ2-7 TRBD2 few TRBV6-1 CASSEVRAGGHYEQYF TGTGCCAGCAGTGAAGTTCGAGCGGGAGGGCATTACGAGCAGTACTTC
TRBJ2-7 . . TRBV13 CASSLGWSGSRALPYEQYF TGTGCCAGCAGCTTAGGGTGGTCAGGCTCGCGGGCCTTACCCTACGAGCAGTACTTC
TRBJ1-2 . . TRBV11-2 CASSFTGSGYTF TGTGCCAGCAGCTTCACAGGGTCTGGCTACACCTTC
TRBJ2-3 . . TRBV7-2 CASSLRGQASTDTQYF TGTGCCAGCAGCTTAAGGGGCCAGGCAAGCACAGATACGCAGTATTTT